A selection of T cell receptor beta chains follows, all from one sample in a study of T cell responses to AZD1222 COVID-19 vaccine. Profiling relied on immunoSEQ multiplex PCR, and the TCRdb table lists in-frame clones only, not all of them. The repertoire has 100,000 or so clones, roughly 82% of them found once; the top ten carry approximately 5%. The specimen comprised peripheral blood, sampled on day 0 of AZD1222 vaccination. The receptor set was obtained from an adult in good health. The CDR3 runs from the conserved cysteine through the conserved F or W. D genes are given only for firm matches. The size entry is marked missing in some rows and otherwise reads once, few, many or a size class.

J,length,size,D,V,CDR3,DNA
TRBJ2-1,14,-,TRBD1,TRBV19,CASRTQGSRDEQFF,TGTGCCAGTAGGACACAGGGGTCGAGGGATGAGCAGTTCTTC
TRBJ1-5,14,-,-,TRBV7-2,CASSLDGSNQPQHF,TGTGCCAGCAGCTTAGACGGTAGCAATCAGCCCCAGCATTTT
TRBJ2-1,17,few,-,TRBV4-3,CASSHPGGGGSYNEQFF,TGCGCCAGCAGCCACCCCGGTGGCGGGGGCAGCTACAATGAGCAGTTCTTC
TRBJ1-4,13,few,-,TRBV25-1,CASSERTNEKLFF,TGTGCCAGCAGTGAAAGAACTAATGAAAAACTGTTTTTT
TRBJ2-3,14,-,-,TRBV2,CASSMDASTDTQYF,TGTGCCAGCAGTATGGACGCATCTACAGATACGCAGTATTTT
TRBJ2-3,18,-,TRBD2,TRBV19,CASSIRLAGTTGADTQYF,TGTGCCAGTAGTATCCGTCTAGCGGGGACCACCGGGGCAGATACGCAGTATTTT
TRBJ1-2,17,-,TRBD1,TRBV2,CASSEAGGTDLNYGYTF,TGTGCCAGCAGTGAAGCGGGAGGGACAGACCTTAACTATGGCTACACCTTC
TRBJ1-6,14,-,TRBD1,TRBV2,CASSDRTGRSPLHF,TGTGCCAGCAGTGACCGGACAGGACGATCACCCCTCCACTTT
TRBJ2-7,13,few,-,TRBV5-1,CASSVSSSYEQYF,TGCGCCAGCAGCGTCAGTAGCTCCTACGAGCAGTACTTC
TRBJ1-2,14,-,-,TRBV7-8,CASSLGGGYYGYTF,TGTGCCAGCAGCTTAGGGGGAGGGTACTATGGCTACACCTTC
TRBJ1-2,15,-,-,TRBV7-2,CASSPSTGTPGGYTF,TGTGCCAGCAGCCCATCCACCGGGACACCGGGTGGCTACACCTTC
TRBJ1-2,16,few,-,TRBV27,CASRPTGGLANYGYTF,TGTGCCAGCAGACCCACCGGGGGGTTAGCTAACTATGGCTACACCTTC
TRBJ2-7,13,-,-,TRBV6-5,CASSSPPKNEQYF,TGTGCCAGCAGTTCTCCCCCTAAAAACGAGCAGTACTTC
TRBJ2-4,17,-,-,TRBV5-4,CASSLVPRRGGKNIQYF,TGTGCCAGCAGCTTGGTTCCGAGACGTGGAGGCAAAAACATTCAGTACTTC
TRBJ2-5,13,-,-,TRBV5-1,CASRRQGEETQYF,TGCGCCAGCCGCCGGCAGGGAGAAGAGACCCAGTACTTC
TRBJ1-2,15,-,TRBD1,TRBV4-2,CASSQGGTGSDGYTF,TGTGCCAGCAGCCAAGGGGGGACAGGGAGCGATGGCTACACCTTC
TRBJ1-1,12,-,-,TRBV11-2,CASRGRAEEAFF,TGTGCCAGCAGGGGCCGGGCAGAGGAGGCTTTCTTT
TRBJ1-1,12,-,-,TRBV5-1,CASSSPGTQAFF,TGCGCCAGCAGCTCCCCCGGGACACAAGCTTTCTTT
TRBJ2-2,14,-,-,TRBV7-9,CASSFSTGTGELFF,TGTGCCAGCAGCTTCTCGACGGGGACCGGGGAGCTGTTTTTT
TRBJ1-5,15,-,TRBD1,TRBV19,CASSTGTVGNQPQHF,TGTGCCAGTAGTACTGGGACAGTCGGCAATCAGCCCCAGCATTTT
TRBJ2-3,16,-,-,TRBV19,CASTARLKFGVNTQYF,TGTGCCAGTACCGCCCGTCTGAAGTTCGGAGTTAATACGCAGTATTTT
TRBJ1-6,17,-,TRBD1,TRBV2,CASSEAPIGGPNSPLHF,TGTGCCAGCAGTGAAGCGCCCATAGGGGGCCCTAATTCACCCCTCCACTTT
TRBJ1-1,11,few,-,TRBV19,CASRSGQEAFF,TGTGCCAGTAGATCCGGGCAGGAAGCTTTCTTT
TRBJ1-1,14,-,TRBD1,TRBV29-1,CSVGETGAIGEAFF,TGCAGCGTTGGAGAGACAGGGGCGATCGGGGAGGCTTTCTTT
TRBJ2-7,14,-,-,TRBV2,CASSETQVSYEQYF,TGTGCCAGCAGTGAAACACAGGTCTCCTACGAGCAGTACTTC
TRBJ2-7,14,-,TRBD1,TRBV6-2/TRBV6-3,CASSDSGGGYEQYF,TGTGCCAGCAGTGACTCAGGGGGCGGTTACGAGCAGTACTTC
TRBJ2-7,12,-,-,TRBV29-1,CSVEGQGNEQYF,TGCAGCGTTGAGGGGCAGGGAAACGAGCAGTACTTC
TRBJ1-2,13,-,-,TRBV12-3/TRBV12-4,CASNPGQGLGYTF,TGTGCCAGCAATCCGGGCCAGGGGCTTGGCTACACCTTC
TRBJ1-5,13,-,-,TRBV12-3/TRBV12-4,CASSFNLLQPQHF,TGTGCCAGCAGTTTTAACCTATTGCAGCCCCAGCATTTT
TRBJ2-2,16,-,TRBD2,TRBV2,CASILKRGGNTGELFF,TGTGCCAGCATCCTCAAGCGGGGGGGGAACACCGGGGAGCTGTTTTTT
TRBJ1-6,16,-,TRBD1,TRBV6-5,CASSYSDREWNSPLHF,TGTGCCAGCAGTTACTCGGACAGGGAGTGGAATTCACCCCTCCACTTT